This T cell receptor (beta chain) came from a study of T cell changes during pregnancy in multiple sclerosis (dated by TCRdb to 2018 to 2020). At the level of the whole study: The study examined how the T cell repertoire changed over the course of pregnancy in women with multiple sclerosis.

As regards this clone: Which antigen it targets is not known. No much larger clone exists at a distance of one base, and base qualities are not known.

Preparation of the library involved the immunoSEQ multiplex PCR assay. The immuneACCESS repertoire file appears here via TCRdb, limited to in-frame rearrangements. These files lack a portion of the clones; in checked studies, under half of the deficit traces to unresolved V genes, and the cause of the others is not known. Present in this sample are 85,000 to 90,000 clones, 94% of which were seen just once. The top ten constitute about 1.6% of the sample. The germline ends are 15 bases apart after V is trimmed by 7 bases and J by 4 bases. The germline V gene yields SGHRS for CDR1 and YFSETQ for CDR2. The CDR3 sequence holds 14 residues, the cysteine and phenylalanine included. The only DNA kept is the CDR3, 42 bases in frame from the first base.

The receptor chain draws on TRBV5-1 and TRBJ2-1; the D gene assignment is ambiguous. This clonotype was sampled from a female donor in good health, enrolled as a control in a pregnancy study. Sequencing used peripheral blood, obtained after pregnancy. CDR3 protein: CASRLIGDYNEQFF. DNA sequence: TGCGCCAGCCGCCTCATCGGAGATTACAATGAGCAGTTCTTC.